This T cell receptor (beta chain) was profiled in a study of T cells in Graves' hyperthyroidism and ophthalmopathy. Deletions cut 5 bases from V and 3 bases from J, with 8 bases between. CDR3 length: 12 residues. The germline CDR1 and CDR2 sequences are MNHNS and SASEGT. Lactation, pregnancy, other autoimmune disease or uncontrolled infection excluded patients. Amplified TCR beta CDR3 regions derived from RNA transcripts. Carried out on the TCR CDR3, a first-round RT-PCR used the HTBI primer set. TCRdb reprocessed the multiplex PCR reads with MiXCR, giving one entry per CDR3 protein. The sample records a few hundred thousand distinct CDR3 sequences, approximately 18% being singletons. This clonotype was recorded many times.

This clonotype was obtained from a man aged 18 to 30 with Graves' ophthalmopathy. The sequencing sample was made of blood. This chain uses TRBV6-1 with TRBJ2-7; a weak D match, TRBD1 (5 bases). CDR3 in amino acids: CASSSGIYEQYF. DNA of the CDR3: TGTGCCAGCAGTTCAGGGATCTACGAGCAGTACTTC.